This entry describes one T cell receptor (beta chain). Its antigen has not been determined. There are no base qualities to consult, and no much larger clone falls within one base. The data were taken from a study of cytomegalovirus exposure and HLA in healthy donors (dated by TCRdb to about 2017). Concerning the study at large: According to an earlier analysis of 450 to 650 of the donors, about 170 million T cells yielded some 110 million unique TCR beta sequences and 276 Gb of sequence data. Approximately 330 gigabases of sequencing data and tens of millions of unique TCR sequences made up an early release that covered approximately 700 HLA-typed donors. Of the 300 to 450 genotyped donors, about 84% fell in the genetic ancestry cluster associated with self-reported Caucasian donors. The study aimed to test whether signatures of past pathogen exposure could be identified by cataloging public T cell receptors. The study profiled the T cell repertoires of 500 to 800 subjects by immunosequencing and related them to cytomegalovirus serostatus. In addition to the first cohort of 650 to 750 subjects, a separate validation cohort of over 90 different subjects was used. High-throughput TCR immunosequencing, statistical association of individual TCRs with disease status, and machine learning were combined to predict cytomegalovirus infection status. A later analysis re-analyzed previously published TCR beta repertoires from roughly 600 donors and added high-resolution HLA genotyping to study TCR occurrence patterns. Rather than drawing on any new phenotypic data, the later analysis identified candidate immune exposures from TCR beta sequences and the way those sequences occurred across donors. To decide whether each TCR beta V gene segment behaved as functional or pseudogenic, an earlier analysis of some 600 of the donors relied on high-throughput TCR beta sequencing. Alongside the repertoire data, information on donor age, sex, ethnicity and CMV serostatus was compiled. A later genetic analysis used genome-wide SNP genotypes for about 60% of the 666 donors, treating that subset as a discovery cohort. All discovery cohort repertoires had been generated using a single sequencing platform. HLA typing covered class I and class II loci at four-digit resolution. The number of donors typed differed by locus, with about 629-630 for A, B, C, DRB1 and DQB1, 522 for DQA1, approximately 570 for DPA1, and approximately 470 for DPB1. Five DR-DQ haplotypes were treated as single units for association and clustering because of strong linkage in the cohort. Among about 390 genotyped donors of the cohort, an average of approximately 230,000 unique TCR beta nucleotide sequences were sequenced per donor, around 20% of them non-productive. The paper's findings and limits, for the study overall: The classifier was reported to diagnose cytomegalovirus status with high specificity and sensitivity in both the original cohort and the validation cohort. A further reported finding was that TCR beta sequences accurately predicted the HLA-A and HLA-B alleles for most subjects in the first cohort. The earlier analysis of approximately 560 of the donors excluded approximately 17 rarely observed V segments, including chromosome 9 orphons, because counts were too low. In a later genetic analysis, a missense DCLRE1C variant was associated with V-gene and J-gene trimming of TCR beta chains, and the association was replicated in an independent cohort. For the cohort, immune exposure information was limited to CMV serostatus. Some IMGT-functional V segments, including TRBV6-2 and TRBV6-3, could not be told apart with the 87-base-pair reads, so those segments were excluded. While some public TCRs were present in many individuals, most TCR sequences turned up only very rarely across donors. Only TCR beta chains were sequenced in this cohort, and the absence of alpha or paired-chain data limited detectable features. In a later analysis, TCR association rates were found to vary across HLA loci, with the most associated TCRs seen for DRB1 alleles and the fewest for HLA-C alleles. Compared with the 666-donor mean, donors in an Asian-associated ancestry cluster had fewer N-insertions in productive TCRs, according to a later genetic analysis. The authors suggested that the approach could potentially be generalized to other disease states and immunological phenotypes. Presence/absence analyses assumed roughly uniform sequencing depth across donors, an assumption that may not hold. A later analysis found that HLA-associated TCR beta chains were more clonally expanded and had lower generation probabilities than equally common non-associated chains. Most CMV-associated TCR beta chains appeared to be HLA-restricted in a later analysis, and the HLA associations seemed to be driven largely by CMV exposure. When HLA alleles, especially DR and DQ, strongly co-occurred, TCR associations were difficult to assign to individual alleles. In a later analysis, over 15,000 TCR beta sequences were associated with specific HLA alleles at a false discovery rate of 0.05. A total of 164 TCR beta chains were listed by the study as associated with cytomegalovirus. A cluster of highly shared sequence variants was judged likely to be a technical artifact of the sequencing pipeline. Linkage disequilibrium might explain the correlated functional status among segregating V segments, but an unknown experimental factor could not be excluded. In a later analysis, several top co-occurrence clusters were reported to appear linked to parvovirus B19, influenza, CMV and Epstein-Barr virus. Broadly in line with IMGT annotations, most TCR beta V segments showed up in productive rearrangements about 87% or about 30% of the time in an earlier analysis of about 500 of the donors. Three of the identified cytomegalovirus-associated TCR beta chains were confirmed in vitro to be specific for cytomegalovirus antigens. Because some donors lacked HLA typing at each locus, the association tests relied only on the typed subset.

In total, 666 healthy bone marrow donors made up the cohort. At the time of sampling, all cohort members were nominally healthy, though unrecorded immune exposures were likely present. The donor was CMV seronegative and was included in the group of 352 seronegative cohort members. Every donor gave a peripheral blood sample, and the peripheral blood mononuclear cells from that sample were used for TCR beta sequencing. Genomic DNA extraction from the blood cell samples was performed with the Qiagen DNeasy Blood Extraction Kit. Library preparation used the immunoSEQ multiplex PCR assay. For the multiplex PCR, a mixture combining 60 forward primers for TCR Vbeta segments and 13 reverse primers for TCR Jbeta segments was used. A multiplex PCR assay on genomic DNA amplified the CDR3 region of rearranged TCR beta genes. The amplified TCR beta libraries were sequenced on the Illumina HiSeq System as 87-base-pair reads. In the source study's methods: A later analysis counted approximately 74 million unique TCR beta chains across the 666 repertoires, and 10 million to 12 million of these chains were shared by at least two donors. Raw reads were error-corrected and collapsed into unique sequences by a nearest-neighbor algorithm in which closely related sequences were merged to remove PCR and sequencing errors. CDR3 sequences were aligned to IMGT reference sequences to assign V, D and J gene segments. For a sequence to be retained, at least a six-nucleotide match to both a V gene segment and a J gene segment was required. A rearrangement counted as productive if the CDR3 had no stop codons and remained in frame with V and J, and every other rearrangement counted as non-productive. CDR3 was defined by IMGT convention, running from the second conserved V-encoded cysteine to the conserved J-encoded phenylalanine. Sequences without an unambiguous match to a single V gene segment were excluded from the earlier analysis of 450 to 650 of the donors. An earlier analysis of 500 to 600 of the donors classified V segments as functional when productive rearrangements were above 56.7% and as segregating when the standard deviation between donors was above 5%. A statistical classification framework was developed to diagnose cytomegalovirus status using the catalog of TCR beta chain sequences. A later analysis assigned V and J genes by comparing TCR nucleotide sequences with IMGT/GENE-DB human TR gene sequences. A later analysis assigned CDR3 sequences and most-parsimonious VDJ recombination scenarios with the TCRdist pipeline. In a later analysis, every TCR beta chain was defined by the combination of its CDR3 amino acid sequence and its V-gene family, and reads without a unique V-gene family were dropped. In a later analysis, 550 to 650 highly shared, low-generation-probability nucleotide sequences were removed to address suspected cross-contamination and a sequencing artifact. For each public chain, a later analysis derived a clonal expansion index from normalized ranks of inferred template counts within each repertoire. In a later analysis, generation probabilities were computed with a VDJ recombination model fitted to out-of-frame rearrangements, and the resulting probabilities were checked against IGoR. A later analysis scored TCR-TCR, TCR-HLA and TCR-CMV co-occurrence with hypergeometric tests, applying a repertoire-size bias correction to TCR pairs. False discovery rates were estimated in a later analysis by permuting HLA or CMV assignments 20 times. In a later analysis, co-occurring TCRs were grouped using DBSCAN, and TCRdist sequence similarity was added for clustering within HLA-allele-positive subsets. Repertoires with fewer than 30,000 or more than 120,000 public chains, plus five repertoires with anomalous nucleotide sharing, were excluded from co-occurrence clustering. TCRdb retrieved this table from immuneACCESS and kept in-frame rearrangements only. Not all clones are present; in checked studies, unresolved V genes account for under half, and no reason is known for the remainder. That table supplies the V and J calls and clone size; D and trimming were determined from the DNA. For this sample the table gives some 130,000 clones, of which around 70% were detected only once. Roughly 7% of the sample rests with the top ten.

Relative to germline, V is missing 2 bases and J is missing 7 bases, with 7 bases of the junction outside any gene match. The CDR3 starts with the cysteine, ends with the phenylalanine, and has 16 residues. The only DNA kept is the CDR3, 48 bases in frame from the first base. CDR1 and CDR2 were assigned from the germline V gene as SGHDT and YYEEEE. The sequence was collected from a male donor in good health and CMV-seronegative. The sequence links TRBV5-6 to TRBJ2-1, with 12 bases matching TRBD2. The sample was PBMCs. The sequenced DNA is TGTGCCAGCAGCTTTCTAGCGGGAGGGCCGAGGAATGAGCAGTTCTTC. This codes for CASSFLAGGPRNEQFF.